In this sample, the clone carrying this T cell receptor (beta chain) turned up many times. As to time point: patch test 1, 2 weeks after DPC sensitization. Treatment defined: therapeutic diphenylcyclopropenone sensitization with weekly scalp DPC. This sample is part of a study of human T cells and chemical hapten exposure. The J segment lost 4 bases and the V segment lost 5 bases, leaving 0 bases of the junction unmatched. CDR3 length: 12 residues. Germline loops: CDR1 MDHEN, CDR2 SYDVKM. TCRdb recomputed calls from the RACE reads with MiXCR, one row per CDR3 protein. The top ten hold over 2% of the sample, which has 80,000 to 100,000 distinct CDR3 sequences, roughly 12% seen once.

The source of this sequence is a woman between 35 and 50 years old with alopecia areata. Some clones in this sample may be carry-over from other donors' samples. The sequencing here drew on whole blood, taken in connection with sensitization to the hapten diphenylcyclopropenone (DPC). V usage is TRBV28 and J usage is TRBJ2-7; 9 bases match TRBD2. The CDR3 nucleotides are TGTGCCAGCAGTACTAGCGGGTACGAGCAGTACTTC. This encodes CASSTSGYEQYF.